Below, 14 T cell receptor beta chains from the same sample are listed, as sequenced in a study of tumor and adjacent non-tumor tissue in lung cancer (dated by TCRdb to the late 2010s). The library came from multiplex PCR. Sequencer: Illumina HiSeq 2500. TCRbeta libraries were constructed through three rounds of nested PCR with primers (Table S4) according to protocols modified from ARM-PCR. TCRdb cleaned the public reads at Q25 with fastp, built clones with MiXCR and kept in-frame beta chains. Every distinct CDR3 protein forms one entry, paired with its most common genes and DNA. This sample gives 98,000 or so distinct CDR3 sequences in total; 80% of them show up just once. The ten largest clones represent more than 25% of the sample. RNA was extracted from bulk unsorted tissue and checked for quality with a NanoDrop ND-1000 and an Agilent 2100. Normal lung samples were distant non-tumor tissue taken more than 3 cm from the tumor edge.

The sample consisted of distant non-tumor lung tissue. The receptors stem from a man between 60 and 75 years old with small cell lung cancer.

Comments on this clonotype: One end of the junction fails to match germline, which may point to a read error. The chain recombines TRBV6-5 with TRBJ2-3; TRBD2 might be the D (7 bases). The CDR3 extends over 19 amino acids. The V gene's germline CDR1 is MNHEY and CDR2 SVGAGI. The CDR3 DNA reads TGTGCCAGCAGTGCCCGGGTCCCAACTAGGACTAGTAGGACAGATACGCAATATTTT. The encoded protein is CASSARVPTRTSRTDTQYF.

This clonotype was observed a single time. The CDR3 end shows no conserved phenylalanine or tryptophan, and so a read error is likely. The limits of the CDR3 on the DNA are not certain, so only TCRdb's listed CDR3 is given. This chain joins TRBV29-1 and TRBJ1-1. Germline V gives CDR1 SQVTM, CDR2 ANQGSEA. Counting both end residues, the CDR3 totals 13 amino acids. CDR3: CSVTDPWNTEALL.

On this clonotype itself: One end of the junction fails to match germline, which may point to a read error. The genes are TRBV4-2 and TRBJ2-7; the D call may be TRBD1 or TRBD2 (6 bases each). Germline CDR1 and CDR2: LGHNA and YNFKEQ. This CDR3 region has 15 residues. The CDR3 DNA is TGTGTCAGCAGCCAAGATTGGGGGGAGAAATGGGGGCAGTATTTC. It encodes CVSSQDWGEKWGQYF.

This clonotype was seen at least ten times. This sequence joins TRBV20-1 and TRBJ1-1, with D tentatively TRBD1 (6 bases). V was shortened by 4 bases and J by 0 bases, with 18 bases between the two germline ends. This CDR3 is built from 16 residues. Germline loops: CDR1 DFQATT, CDR2 SNEGSKA (reference sequence). CDR3 in amino acids: CSANSQRGGVNTEAFF. CDR3 in DNA: TGCAGTGCTAACTCCCAGAGGGGGGGCGTGAACACTGAAGCTTTCTTT.

Points on this clonotype: One junction end does not reproduce the germline sequence, and a read error may be involved. The chain's CDR3 is CASHRVRPTRQYF. In DNA form, the CDR3 reads TGTGCCAGTCACAGGGTGCGGCCGACCAGGCAGTACTTT. The rearrangement links TRBV6-6 to TRBJ2-7; TRBD1 might be the D (6 bases). CDR3 length: 13 residues. Per the germline V gene, CDR1 is MNHNY and CDR2 is SVGAGI (reference sequence).

On this clonotype: Germline and junction disagree at one end, which may indicate a read error. V is TRBV11-2 and J is TRBJ2-2; no reliable D call. Per germline, CDR1 SGHAT and CDR2 FQNNGV. The CDR3 length is 13 residues. The CDR3 sequence is CASSLMGTRELFF. CDR3 coding DNA: TGTGCCAGCAGCTTAATGGGCACCAGGGAGCTGTTTTTT.

The chain recombines TRBV11-2 with TRBJ2-1; D is tentatively TRBD1 or TRBD2 (5 bases each). CDR3 length: 16 residues. V lost 7 bases to trimming and J lost 12 bases, with 28 bases between them. The V gene's germline CDR1 is SGHAT and CDR2 FQNNGV. The CDR3 here is CASILGERVYTATQFF. The CDR3 DNA follows: TGTGCCAGCATCCTAGGGGAGAGGGTGTATACGGCCACGCAGTTCTTC.

This clonotype was recorded at least ten times. V and J are TRBV28 and TRBJ2-1, with D perhaps TRBD2 (6 bases). V was shortened by 6 bases and J by 6 bases, with 12 bases between the two germline ends. Germline CDR1 is MDHEN and CDR2 is SYDVKM. The CDR3 extends over 13 amino acids. CDR3 sequence: CASSPGTPNEQFF. The DNA for the CDR3 is TGTGCCAGCAGCCCCGGGACTCCCAATGAGCAGTTCTTC.

Turning to this clonotype: This may come from a read error, since a much larger clone is one base off. The CDR3 loop reads CASGVVTEAFF. In DNA form, the CDR3 reads TGTGCCTCAGGGGTAGTCACTGAAGCTTTCTTT. The chain is built from TRBV30 and TRBJ1-1; D is perhaps TRBD1 (6 bases). Trimming took 7 bases from V and 4 from J, leaving 10 bases between them. The CDR3 contains 11 residues. Per germline, CDR1 GTSNPN and CDR2 SVGIG (reference sequence). Using reference TRBV30 and TRBJ1-1 for the parts outside the CDR3, the full variable domain is SQTIHQWPATLVQPVGSPLSLECTVEGTSNPNLYWYRQAAGRGLQLLFYSVGIGQISSEVPQNLSASRPQDRQFILSSKKLLLSDSGFYLCASGVVTEAFFGQGTRLTVV.

Note on this clonotype: An end of the junction differs from the germline gene, which may be a read error. The V and J genes are TRBV20-1 and TRBJ1-4; possibly TRBD1 for D (5 bases). The CDR3 runs to 13 residues. Germline V gene sequence: CDR1 DFQATT, CDR2 SNEGSKA (reference sequence). CDR3 loop: CSALWTGGEKLVF. CDR3 bases: TGCAGTGCTTTATGGACCGGGGGTGAAAAACTGGTTTTT.

This clonotype appeared many times. The gene calls are TRBV20-1 and TRBJ2-7; D gene uncertain. The germline gives CDR1 DFQATT, CDR2 SNEGSKA (reference sequence). V was trimmed by 0 bases and J by 6 bases, leaving 12 bases between them. This CDR3 comprises 13 residues. CDR3 amino acids: CSARDPARTEQYF. The CDR3 DNA follows: TGCAGTGCTAGAGATCCCGCCCGCACCGAGCAGTACTTC.

Regarding this clonotype: One end of the junction does not line up with germline, which may come from a read error. The rearrangement uses TRBV6-5 and TRBJ1-4; D ambiguous. CDR3 length equals 12 residues. Germline values: CDR1 MNHEY, CDR2 SVGAGI. The CDR3 reads CDSGRMNEQLFF. The CDR3 DNA reads as TGTGACAGCGGCCGGATGAATGAGCAACTGTTTTTT.

At least ten counts were recorded for this clonotype. This chain joins TRBV11-2 and TRBJ2-7, with 8 nucleotides matching TRBD1. Germline V gene sequence: CDR1 SGHAT, CDR2 FQNNGV. The CDR3 extends over 19 amino acids. The J segment lost 2 bases and the V segment lost 5 bases, leaving 20 bases of the junction unmatched. CDR3 protein: CASSRQRTTTGATTYEQYF. The CDR3 nucleotides read TGTGCCAGCAGCCGACAAAGGACCACGACAGGGGCGACAACCTACGAGCAGTACTTC.

Notes on this clonotype: The junction does not match germline at one end; this may be a read error. The rearrangement joins TRBV11-2 to TRBJ1-3, with D perhaps TRBD1 (5 bases). From germline, CDR1 is SGHAT and CDR2 FQNNGV. The CDR3 contains 15 residues. The CDR3 loop reads CVSSQGALSGITIYF. The DNA for the CDR3 is TGTGTCAGCAGCCAGGGCGCTCTCTCTGGAATCACCATATATTTT.